This record covers a single T cell receptor (beta chain). The sample belongs to a study of blood T cell repertoires in COVID-19. Study-level background: Nucleic acid was either cDNA or gDNA, and it came from T cells, B-cell-depleted T cells, or PBMCs.

Per the original methods: Reference gene primer amplification yielded estimated nucleated cell counts. Assay: immunoSEQ multiplex PCR; the TCRdb copy retains only in-frame clones and omits some. V, J and clone size are those of that table, while D and trimming were read from the DNA. The sample carries more than 300,000 clones, about 90% recorded once. V was shortened by 5 bases and J by 3 bases, with 13 bases between the two germline ends. Germline V gene lookup returns CDR1 LNHDA and CDR2 SQIVND (reference sequence). The CDR3 has 15 residues. Sequencing was performed on peripheral blood. The TCR sequence derives from a woman aged 40 to 55 with COVID-19, enrolled during active disease. The rearrangement joins TRBV19 to TRBJ1-4, with D perhaps matching TRBD1 (6 bases). DNA of the CDR3: TGTGCCAGTAGTGGATACAGGGCCCCTAATGAAAAACTGTTTTTT. Translating it yields CASSGYRAPNEKLFF.